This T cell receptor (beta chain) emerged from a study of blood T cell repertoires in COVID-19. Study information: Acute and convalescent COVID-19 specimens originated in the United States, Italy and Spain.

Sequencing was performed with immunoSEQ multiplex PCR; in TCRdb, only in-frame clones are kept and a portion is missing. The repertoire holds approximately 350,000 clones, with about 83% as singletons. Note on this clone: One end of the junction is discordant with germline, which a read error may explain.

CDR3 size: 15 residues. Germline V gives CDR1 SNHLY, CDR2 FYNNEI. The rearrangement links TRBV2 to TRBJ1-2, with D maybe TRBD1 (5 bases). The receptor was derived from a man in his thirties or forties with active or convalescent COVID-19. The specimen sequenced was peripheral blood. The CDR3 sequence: CASCEAGGGAYGYTF. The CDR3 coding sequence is TGTGCCAGCTGTGAAGCGGGGGGGGGAGCCTATGGCTACACCTTC.